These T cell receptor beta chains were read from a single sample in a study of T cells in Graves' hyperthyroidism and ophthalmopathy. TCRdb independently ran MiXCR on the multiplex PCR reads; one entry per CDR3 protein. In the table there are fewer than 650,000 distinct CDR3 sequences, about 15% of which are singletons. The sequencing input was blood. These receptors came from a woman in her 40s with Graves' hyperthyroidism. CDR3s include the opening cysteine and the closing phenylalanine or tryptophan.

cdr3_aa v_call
CASSPWAGRGTGELFF TRBV7-3
CAISESLEIAFF TRBV10-3
CSASHSGRATGEETQYF TRBV20-1
CSARESGSRSYNEQFF TRBV20-1
CASSLDEQYF TRBV7-3
CASSNYREGGTKAFF TRBV6-5
CSVEDVNPAGGAEHEQYF TRBV29-1
CASSLALAGESGDTQYF TRBV5-1
CASSINGGHLSYEQYF TRBV19
CSAPTFGQGVSEAYEQYF TRBV20-1
CASSFRGGDTQYF TRBV7-2
CASSRTEEHQPQHF TRBV12-3/TRBV12-4
CASSPGEGASEQYF TRBV12-3/TRBV12-4
CASRDMKAQNTEAFF TRBV5-1
CSARRPGNTGELFF TRBV20-1
CASSLVPGGRDQPQHF TRBV5-1
CASSWGQVNTGELFF TRBV7-2